The subject of this entry is one T cell receptor beta chain. This clonotype turned up a few times. The antigen it binds to is not known. The junction and the germline gene differ at one end; a read error may be behind it. The protocol used for the library was PCR. TCR sequencing of DNA from cultured CD4+ T cells used the Oncomine TCR Beta short-read assay at the Johns Hopkins FTIC core. The QIAamp micro DNA kit was used to extract genomic DNA from the cultured CD4+ T cells. Oncomine TCR Beta libraries from cultured CD4+ T cells were pooled using unique dual indexes and sequenced on an Illumina iSeq 100. In the source study's methods: Non-productive sequences were removed, and CDR3s not starting with C, not ending with F or W, or shorter than 7 amino acids were discarded. Antigen-specific clonotypes were identified using the MANAFEST web application through comparison of peptide-stimulated wells with reference and other culture wells. Positive clones required FDR below 0.05, an odds ratio above 5, and productive frequency above 0.1% in at least two of three replicate wells. Cross-reactive clonotypes were defined as significantly expanded in both SARS-CoV-2 spike wells and at least one common cold coronavirus spike condition. Similarity between CDR3 sequences was evaluated in R version 3.6.1 using Levenshtein distances (stringdist) and unrooted phylogenetic trees (ape). In TCRdb, the public reads were trimmed at Q25 with fastp and aligned with MiXCR, with productive beta chains retained. Identical CDR3 protein sequences are pooled into one entry, listed with their most common genes and DNA. The V and J calls were determined by TCRdb, not by the authors. Here the sample has about 14,000 distinct CDR3 sequences; about 53% occur a single time. The ten largest clones capture about a tenth of the sample.

What the treatment or condition label conveys for this sample: 10-day PBMC culture with coronavirus spike peptide pools or control peptides (ViraFEST assay). To expand antigen-specific T cells with peptide pools and then pick out the expanded clonotypes through TCR sequencing, the study relied on the ViraFEST assay. Positive SARS-CoV-2 PCR tests in the convalescent patients dated from March to December 2020, before Alpha, Beta and Delta variants emerged in the United States. About 1.8 million PBMCs per well were cultured in IMDM with roughly 5% human AB serum and 7.5 to 10 IU/ml IL-2, plus 10 ug/ml peptide pools. Half of the culture medium was replaced with fresh IL-2-containing medium on days 3 and 7. After 10 days of culture, CD4+ T cells were isolated by negative selection with the EasySep CD4+ T cell isolation kit. Ficoll-Paque Plus gradient centrifugation was used to isolate PBMCs from whole blood, and the isolated PBMCs were then either used fresh or cryopreserved at -140C. Triplicate wells were generally used for each culture condition.

CDR1 and CDR2, looked up from the germline V gene, are SNHLY and FYNNEI. There are 15 amino acids in the CDR3, from cysteine to phenylalanine inclusive. CDR3 DNA only is kept here, 45 bases in frame from base 1. This record comes from a study of vaccination and CD4 T cells after COVID-19 (dated by TCRdb to 2022 to 2024). About the full investigation: Convalescent patients had a positive SARS-CoV-2 result on nasal swab PCR, and of these patients, several had mild disease and one had severe disease. In the convalescent cohort there were six males and four females, among whom were two Hispanic individuals, seven Caucasians, two Asians and one multiracial person. Two doses of either the Pfizer-BioNTech BNT162b2 vaccine (n=8) or the Moderna mRNA-1273 vaccine (n=2) were administered to participants. Post-COVID blood samples from convalescent patients were collected a median of roughly 100 days after diagnosis, with a range of 35 to 161 days. Post-vaccine blood samples were taken a median of around 70 days after the second vaccine dose, with a range of 14 to 241 days. Culture stimuli were overlapping spike peptide pools from SARS-CoV-2 and from the common cold coronaviruses HCoV-NL63, HCoV-OC43 and HCoV-229E. As controls, cultures received a CEFX viral epitope pool (the positive control), an HIV-1 Nef peptide pool (the negative control), or no peptide at all. The spike-specific CD4+ TCR repertoire was compared before and after mRNA vaccination in 10 to 11 COVID-19 convalescent patients and a few infection-naive healthy vaccine recipients.

Study-wide conclusions, independent of this receptor: Nearly all vaccine-specific clones in convalescent patients (304 of 307) were mono-reactive for SARS-CoV-2 spike rather than cross-reactive with common cold coronaviruses. In convalescent patients, a median roughly 87% of post-vaccine SARS-CoV-2-reactive clones were detected only after vaccination, and vaccine-specific priming was suggested by this finding. The number of convalescent patients in the study was relatively small, and the study did not examine early timepoints following natural infection. An increase in the median number of SARS-CoV-2-reactive clonotypes from approximately 21 after infection to 38 after vaccination was observed, but the change was not found to be significant.

This TCR was recovered from a human donor who had recovered from COVID-19. Source: CD4+ T cells from blood, cultured in vitro, taken before SARS-CoV-2 vaccination. The chain links TRBV2 with TRBJ1-2; the D gene is perhaps TRBD1, from 5 matching bases. The CDR3 has the sequence CASNEGVLTNYGYTF. The DNA sequence is as follows: TGTGCCAGCAATGAAGGGGTTCTCACTAACTATGGCTACACCTTC.